One and the same sample provided the 15 T cell receptor beta chains below, sequenced in a study of blood T cell repertoires in COVID-19. Measured with immunoSEQ multiplex PCR; TCRdb has only the in-frame clones, and not every one. The repertoire includes around 190,000 clones, 88% of them detected once, and 3.5% to 4.5% sits in the top ten. Sequenced input: peripheral blood. All receptors derive from a human donor in a cohort sampled during active COVID-19.

This clone was seen only a few times. The chain employs TRBV6-5 and TRBJ1-2; D remains ambiguous. Trimming removed 0 bases from V and 1 base from J, with 6 bases in between. CDR3 length: 14 amino acids. Germline V CDR1 and CDR2: MNHEY, SVGAGI. CDR3 loop: CASSYSFSNYGYTF. For the CDR3, the DNA is TGTGCCAGCAGTTACTCGTTCAGTAACTATGGCTACACCTTC.

This clone has only one observation. This chain joins TRBV7-2 and TRBJ2-7; 13 nucleotides match TRBD2. This CDR3 spans 15 amino acids. The V segment lost 4 bases and the J segment 4 bases; nucleotides outside the gene matches: 4. The V gene's germline CDR1 is SGHTA and CDR2 FQGNSA. CDR3 bases: TGTGCCAGCAGCTCGGGGACTAGCGGGAAATACGAGCAGTACTTC. This codes for CASSSGTSGKYEQYF.

The rearrangement joins TRBV28 to TRBJ2-3, with 10 positions matching TRBD2. The CDR3 loop spans 19 amino acids. The V segment lost 8 bases and the J segment 2 bases; nucleotides outside the gene matches: 19. Germline V gene data show CDR1 as MDHEN and CDR2 as SYDVKM. CDR3 in amino acids: CASGYNTFLAGVPTDTQYF. CDR3 nucleotide sequence: TGTGCCAGCGGGTACAACACCTTTCTAGCGGGAGTTCCCACAGATACGCAGTATTTT.

The chain uses TRBV28 and TRBJ2-7; D is ambiguous. The CDR3 covers 14 residues. Between the trimmed V and J ends, which lost 1 base and 2 bases, there was a span of 9 bases. Germline loops: CDR1 MDHEN, CDR2 SYDVKM. In nucleotides, the CDR3 is TGTGCCAGCAGTTTATCGGGTGGAACCTACGAGCAGTACTTC. Encoded protein: CASSLSGGTYEQYF.

J is TRBJ1-2 and V is TRBV7-9, with TRBD1 identical over 9 bases. This CDR3 is 16 amino acids long. V shed 0 bases, J shed 5 bases, and the junction held 7 bases outside the gene matches. CDR1 is SEHNR and CDR2 is FQNEAQ in the germline V gene (reference sequence). CDR3 protein: CASSLASGQGRYGYTF. The CDR3 coding sequence is TGTGCCAGCAGCTTAGCCTCGGGACAGGGACGTTATGGCTACACCTTC.

This chain joins TRBV7-2 and TRBJ1-2; 8 bases match TRBD1. The germline V gene has CDR1 SGHTA and CDR2 FQGNSA. The CDR3 extends over 14 amino acids. J was trimmed by 6 bases and V by 7 bases; bases with no gene match: 10. The DNA for the CDR3 is TGTGCCAGCATTCAGGGGGCCGGGGTGCATGGCTACACCTTC. Protein: CASIQGAGVHGYTF.

Of note for this clone: Other DNA sequences in this sample translate to the same CDR3. The chain is built from TRBV5-6 and TRBJ1-1; 8 nucleotides agree with TRBD1. V trimming: 2 bases; J trimming: 0 bases; junction bases outside the gene matches: 3. Germline V lookup: CDR1 SGHDT, CDR2 YYEEEE. The CDR3 is 15 amino acids. The chain's CDR3 is CASSFGTGMNTEAFF. DNA of the CDR3: TGTGCCAGCAGCTTCGGGACAGGAATGAACACTGAAGCTTTCTTT.

The rearrangement links TRBV14 to TRBJ1-2, with TRBD1 matching 9 bases. Germline lookup yields CDR1 SGHDN and CDR2 FVKESK. V lost 4 bases to trimming and J lost 7 bases; unmatched junction nucleotides: 10. CDR3 size: 15 residues. DNA for the CDR3: TGTGCCAGCAGCCTTTTACCGGGACAGGGTTTTGGCTACACCTTC. This gives the protein CASSLLPGQGFGYTF.

This clone has just a few counts. V usage is TRBV29-1 and J usage is TRBJ2-7; 8 nucleotides line up with TRBD1. The germline V gene has CDR1 SQVTM and CDR2 ANQGSEA. Losses at the gene ends were 7 bases for V and 2 bases for J; bases not matched to a gene: 7. The CDR3 is made up of 13 amino acids. The CDR3 is CSARDRRTYEQYF. As DNA, the CDR3 is TGCAGCGCTCGGGACAGGAGAACCTACGAGCAGTACTTC.

The V and J genes are TRBV15 and TRBJ1-6, with TRBD1 matching 7 bases. Germline V gives CDR1 LNHNV, CDR2 YYDKDF (reference sequence). The V gene end was trimmed by 0 bases and the J gene end by 7 bases; junction bases not matched to a gene: 9. CDR3 length equals 17 residues. This CDR3 is CATSRDNRGSKNSPLHF. The DNA for the CDR3 is TGTGCCACCAGCAGAGACAACAGGGGTTCCAAAAATTCACCCCTCCACTTT.

The chain combines TRBV11-2 with TRBJ2-3; D is possibly TRBD1 (6 bases). Germline V gene lookup returns CDR1 SGHAT and CDR2 FQNNGV. The CDR3 has 13 amino acids. V was pared by 5 bases and J by 2 bases, with 8 bases between. The CDR3 loop reads CASSQGYTDTQYF. In nucleotides, the CDR3 is TGTGCCAGCAGCCAGGGGTACACAGATACGCAGTATTTT.

The chain is built from TRBV19 and TRBJ2-3; the D gene is possibly TRBD2 (6 bases). CDR1 and CDR2 from the germline V gene are LNHDA and SQIVND (reference sequence). Trimming left V 5 bases short and J 3 bases short, with 12 bases between. The CDR3 spans 14 residues. The CDR3, as DNA: TGTGCCAGTAGTCTCTTAGGGACTACAGATACGCAGTATTTT. Its translation: CASSLLGTTDTQYF. Full variable domain (missing parts from reference TRBV19 and TRBJ2-3): DGGITQSPKYLFRKEGQNVTLSCEQNLNHDAMYWYRQDPGQGLRLIYYSQIVNDFQKGDIAEGYSVSREKKESFPLTVTSAQKNPTAFYLCASSLLGTTDTQYFGPGTRLTVL.

The chain links TRBV4-1 to TRBJ1-1; 9 bases match TRBD1. Germline V gives CDR1 MGHRA, CDR2 YSYEKL. The CDR3 is 15 residues long. Trimming took 4 bases from V and 4 from J; bases not matched to a gene: 7. CDR3 in amino acids: CASSPVGQGITEAFF. The CDR3, as DNA: TGCGCCAGCAGCCCAGTTGGACAGGGGATCACTGAAGCTTTCTTT.

A remark on this clone: One end of the junction is discordant with germline, which a read error may explain. This rearrangement joins TRBV4-1 to TRBJ1-6; D is possibly TRBD1 (5 bases). There are 14 residues in the CDR3. Germline CDR1 is MGHRA and CDR2 is YSYEKL. CDR3 bases: TGCGCCAGCACCCAAGGGAGGGGTAATTCACCCCTCCACTTT. Translation gives CASTQGRGNSPLHF.

CDR3 amino acids: CASSLGPVAKNIQYF. In nucleotides, the CDR3 is TGTGCCAGCAGTTTAGGGCCAGTAGCCAAAAACATTCAGTACTTC. This chain uses TRBV27 with TRBJ2-4; D gene unclear. Trimming took off 2 bases at V and 0 bases at J, with 8 bases between the two ends. The CDR3 runs to 15 residues. In germline, CDR1 is MNHEY, CDR2 SMNVEV (reference sequence).